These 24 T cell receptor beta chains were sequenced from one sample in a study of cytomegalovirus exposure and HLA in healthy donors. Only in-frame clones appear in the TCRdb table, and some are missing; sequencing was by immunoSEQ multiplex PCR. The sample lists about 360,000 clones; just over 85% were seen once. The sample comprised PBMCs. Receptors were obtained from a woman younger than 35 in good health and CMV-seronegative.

The CDR3 region is CASSLSRGSNQPQHF. The CDR3 DNA reads TGTGCCAGCAGCTTAAGTAGGGGCAGCAATCAGCCCCAGCATTTT. The gene calls are TRBV7-8 and TRBJ1-5, with D possibly TRBD1 on 5 matching bases. CDR1 is SGHVS, CDR2 FQNEAQ, per germline. V was trimmed by 2 bases and J by 1 base, leaving 9 bases between them. The length of the CDR3 is 15 residues. The variable domain in full, completed from reference TRBV7-8 and TRBJ1-5, reads GAGVSQSPRYKVAKRGQDVALRCDPISGHVSLFWYQQALGQGPEFLTYFQNEAQLDKSGLPSDRFFAERPEGSVSTLKIQRTQQEDSAVYLCASSLSRGSNQPQHFGDGTRLSIL.

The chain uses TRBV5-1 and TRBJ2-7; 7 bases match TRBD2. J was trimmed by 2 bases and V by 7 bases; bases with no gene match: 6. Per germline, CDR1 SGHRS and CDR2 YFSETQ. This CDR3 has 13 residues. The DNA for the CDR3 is TGCGCCAGCTCCGGCGGGAGAGCCTACGAGCAGTACTTC. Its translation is CASSGGRAYEQYF.

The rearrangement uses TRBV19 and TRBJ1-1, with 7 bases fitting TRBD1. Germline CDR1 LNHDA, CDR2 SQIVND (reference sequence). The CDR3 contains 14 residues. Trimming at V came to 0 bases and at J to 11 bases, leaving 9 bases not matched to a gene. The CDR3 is CASSIDGTALRAFF. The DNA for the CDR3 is TGTGCCAGTAGTATAGACGGGACAGCCCTGCGGGCTTTCTTT.

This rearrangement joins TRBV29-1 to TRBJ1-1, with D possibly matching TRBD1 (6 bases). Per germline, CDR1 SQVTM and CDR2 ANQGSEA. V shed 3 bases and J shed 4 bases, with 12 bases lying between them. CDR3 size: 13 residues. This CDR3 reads CSVDRGEGTEAFF. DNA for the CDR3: TGCAGCGTTGACAGGGGCGAGGGCACTGAAGCTTTCTTT.

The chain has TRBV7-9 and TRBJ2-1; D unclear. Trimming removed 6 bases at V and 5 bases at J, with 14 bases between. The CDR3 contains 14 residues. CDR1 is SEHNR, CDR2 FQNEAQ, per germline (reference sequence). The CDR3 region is CASSLSRGNNEQFF. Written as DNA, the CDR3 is TGTGCCAGCAGTCTCTCCAGAGGAAACAATGAGCAGTTCTTC.

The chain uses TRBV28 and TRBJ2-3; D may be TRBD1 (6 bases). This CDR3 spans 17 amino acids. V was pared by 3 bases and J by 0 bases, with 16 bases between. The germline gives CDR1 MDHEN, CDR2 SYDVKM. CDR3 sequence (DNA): TGTGCCAGCAGTTTCACATTACACAGGGTGAGCACAGATACGCAGTATTTT. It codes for CASSFTLHRVSTDTQYF.

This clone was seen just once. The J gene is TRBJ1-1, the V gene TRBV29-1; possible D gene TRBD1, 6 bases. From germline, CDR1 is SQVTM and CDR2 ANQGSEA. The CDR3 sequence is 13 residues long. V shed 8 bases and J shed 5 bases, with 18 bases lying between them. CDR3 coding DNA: TGCAGCCTCCTTGGGGGCGGGGGGACTGAAGCTTTCTTT. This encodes CSLLGGGGTEAFF.

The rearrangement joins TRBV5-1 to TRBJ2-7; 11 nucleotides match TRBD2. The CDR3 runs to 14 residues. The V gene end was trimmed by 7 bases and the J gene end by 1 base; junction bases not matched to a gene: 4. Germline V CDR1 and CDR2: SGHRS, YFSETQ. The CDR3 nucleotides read TGCGCCAGCGCTACTAGCGGGGGTTCCTACGAGCAGTACTTC. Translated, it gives CASATSGGSYEQYF.

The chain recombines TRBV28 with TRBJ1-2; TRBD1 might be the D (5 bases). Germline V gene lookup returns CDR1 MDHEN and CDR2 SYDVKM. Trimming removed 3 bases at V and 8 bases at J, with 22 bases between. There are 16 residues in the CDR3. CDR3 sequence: CASSLIESGEVGGYTF. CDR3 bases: TGTGCCAGCAGTTTGATAGAGTCGGGGGAGGTAGGAGGCTACACCTTC.

The CDR3: CASSEGIAGGTDTQYF. Written as DNA, the CDR3 is TGTGCCAGCAGTGAGGGGATAGCGGGAGGAACAGATACGCAGTATTTT. The chain recombines TRBV2 with TRBJ2-3, with 10 bases lining up with TRBD2. CDR3 length: 16 amino acids. Per the germline V gene, CDR1 is SNHLY and CDR2 is FYNNEI. V lost 3 bases to trimming and J lost 3 bases; unmatched junction nucleotides: 6.

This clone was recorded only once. CDR3 sequence reads: CASSTQTGPFSYEQYF. CDR3 in DNA: TGCGCCAGCAGCACCCAGACAGGGCCCTTCTCCTACGAGCAGTACTTC. J is TRBJ2-7 and V is TRBV5-1, with 7 bases identical to TRBD1. Germline trimming cut 4 bases from V and 0 bases from J; bases unmatched to any gene: 10. Per germline, CDR1 SGHRS and CDR2 YFSETQ. The CDR3 runs to 16 residues.

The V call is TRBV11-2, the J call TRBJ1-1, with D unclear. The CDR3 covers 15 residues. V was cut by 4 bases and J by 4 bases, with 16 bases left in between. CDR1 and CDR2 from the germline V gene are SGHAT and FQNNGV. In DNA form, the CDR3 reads TGTGCCAGCAGCTCAGGACGGGGATCTTTCACTGAAGCTTTCTTT. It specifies CASSSGRGSFTEAFF.

The CDR3 coding sequence is TGTGCCAGCAGCCCCGGTGGACAGGGGACCTACGAGCAGTACTTC. It specifies CASSPGGQGTYEQYF. The V and J genes are TRBV7-9 and TRBJ2-7; 9 positions match TRBD1. Germline-derived CDR1 and CDR2 are SEHNR and FQNEAQ (reference sequence). The V gene end was trimmed by 5 bases and the J gene end by 2 bases; junction bases not matched to a gene: 7. The CDR3 is 15 residues long.

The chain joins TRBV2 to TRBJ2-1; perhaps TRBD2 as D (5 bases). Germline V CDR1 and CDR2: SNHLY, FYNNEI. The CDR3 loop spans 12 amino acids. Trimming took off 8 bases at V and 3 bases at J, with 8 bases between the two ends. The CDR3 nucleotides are TGTGCCAGCTTCGGGGACTACAATGAGCAGTTCTTC. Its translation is CASFGDYNEQFF.

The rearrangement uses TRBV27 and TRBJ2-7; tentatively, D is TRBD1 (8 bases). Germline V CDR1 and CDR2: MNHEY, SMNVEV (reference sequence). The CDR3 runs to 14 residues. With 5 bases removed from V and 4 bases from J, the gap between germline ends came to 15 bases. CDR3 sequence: CASSVGQGLYEQYF. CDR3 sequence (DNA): TGTGCCAGCAGTGTCGGACAGGGACTATACGAGCAGTACTTC.

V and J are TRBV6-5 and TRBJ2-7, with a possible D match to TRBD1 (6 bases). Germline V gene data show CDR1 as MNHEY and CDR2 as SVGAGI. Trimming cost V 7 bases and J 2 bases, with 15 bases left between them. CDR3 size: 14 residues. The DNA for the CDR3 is TGTGCCAGCATGTGGACAGCTACAACCTACGAGCAGTACTTC. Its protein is CASMWTATTYEQYF.

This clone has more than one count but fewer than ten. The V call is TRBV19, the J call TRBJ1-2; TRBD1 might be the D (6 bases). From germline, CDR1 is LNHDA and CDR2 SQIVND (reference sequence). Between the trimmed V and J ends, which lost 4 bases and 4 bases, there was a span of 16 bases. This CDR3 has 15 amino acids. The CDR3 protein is CASSTRDNLGYGYTF. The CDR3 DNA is TGTGCCAGTAGTACCCGGGACAATCTTGGCTATGGCTACACCTTC.

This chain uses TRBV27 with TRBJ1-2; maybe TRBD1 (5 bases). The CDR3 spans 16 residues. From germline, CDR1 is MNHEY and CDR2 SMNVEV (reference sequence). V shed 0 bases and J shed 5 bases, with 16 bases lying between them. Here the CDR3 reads CASSLSAGIFFYGYTF. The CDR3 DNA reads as TGTGCCAGCAGTTTATCGGCAGGGATCTTTTTTTATGGCTACACCTTC.

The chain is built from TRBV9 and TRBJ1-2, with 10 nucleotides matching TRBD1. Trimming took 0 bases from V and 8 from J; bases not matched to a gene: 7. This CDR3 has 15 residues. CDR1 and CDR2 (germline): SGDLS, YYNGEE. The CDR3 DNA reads TGTGCCAGCAGCGTAGAGATAGGGACAGGGGCCGGCTACACCTTC. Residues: CASSVEIGTGAGYTF.

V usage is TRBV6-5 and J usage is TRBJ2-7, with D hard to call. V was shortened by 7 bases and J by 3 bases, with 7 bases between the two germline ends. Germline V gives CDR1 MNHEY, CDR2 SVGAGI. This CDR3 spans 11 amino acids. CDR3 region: CASINSYEQYF. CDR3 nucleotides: TGTGCCAGCATCAACAGCTACGAGCAGTACTTC.

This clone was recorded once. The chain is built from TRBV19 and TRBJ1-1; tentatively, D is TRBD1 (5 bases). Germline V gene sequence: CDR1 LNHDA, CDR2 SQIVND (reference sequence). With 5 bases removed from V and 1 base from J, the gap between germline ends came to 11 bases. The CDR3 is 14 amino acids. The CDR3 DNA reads TGTGCCAGTAGTCTTCAGGGAGGGAACACTGAAGCTTTCTTT. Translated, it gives CASSLQGGNTEAFF.

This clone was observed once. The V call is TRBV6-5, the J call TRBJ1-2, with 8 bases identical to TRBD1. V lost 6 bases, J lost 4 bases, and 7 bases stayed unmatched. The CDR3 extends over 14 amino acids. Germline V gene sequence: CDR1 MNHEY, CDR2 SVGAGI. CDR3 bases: TGTGCCAGCAGCACCGGGACAGGCGGCTATGGCTACACCTTC. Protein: CASSTGTGGYGYTF.

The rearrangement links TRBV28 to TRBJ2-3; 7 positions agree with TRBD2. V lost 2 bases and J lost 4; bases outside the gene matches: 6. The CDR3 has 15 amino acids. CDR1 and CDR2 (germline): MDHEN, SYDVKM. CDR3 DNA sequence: TGTGCCAGCAGTTTAGCGGGAGAGGAGCCAGATACGCAGTATTTT. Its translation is CASSLAGEEPDTQYF.

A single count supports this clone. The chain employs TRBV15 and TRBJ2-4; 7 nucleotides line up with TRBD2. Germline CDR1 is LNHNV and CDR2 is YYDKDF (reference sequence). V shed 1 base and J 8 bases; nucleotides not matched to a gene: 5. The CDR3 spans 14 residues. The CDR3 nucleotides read TGTGCCACCAGCAGAGGCAGCGGGGAGGACATTCAGTACTTC. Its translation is CATSRGSGEDIQYF.